Each of the 30 T cell receptor beta chains below was sequenced from the same sample in a study of T cell changes during pregnancy in multiple sclerosis. Profiling relied on immunoSEQ multiplex PCR, and the TCRdb table lists in-frame clones only, not all of them. The sample contains roughly 45,000 clones, around 89% of which appear only once. Sequenced here: CD4+ T cells from peripheral blood mononuclear cells, sampled in the second trimester of pregnancy. These receptor sequences come from a female donor with multiple sclerosis, enrolled in a pregnancy study.

The rearrangement joins TRBV5-1 to TRBJ1-1; maybe TRBD1 (6 bases). This CDR3 has 15 amino acids. Germline V gene sequence: CDR1 SGHRS, CDR2 YFSETQ. V was clipped by 2 bases and J by 2 bases, with 13 bases between them. This CDR3 reads CASSLQGTDNTEAFF. The CDR3 region has the DNA TGCGCCAGCAGCTTACAGGGAACAGACAACACTGAAGCTTTCTTT.

The chain employs TRBV27 and TRBJ2-6; D possibly corresponds to TRBD1 (6 bases). CDR1 MNHEY and CDR2 SMNVEV come from the germline V gene (reference sequence). This CDR3 has 15 residues. The ends were cut back, 5 bases at V and 1 base at J, with 9 bases in the middle. The CDR3 here is CASSAGVSGANVLTF. CDR3 DNA: TGTGCCAGCAGTGCAGGGGTGTCTGGGGCCAACGTCCTGACTTTC.

The chain combines TRBV7-2 with TRBJ1-2; 8 positions match TRBD1. V dropped 0 bases and J dropped 6; count of bases not matched to a gene: 9. The CDR3 runs to 16 residues. CDR1 is SGHTA, CDR2 FQGNSA, per germline. The CDR3 DNA sequence: TGTGCCAGCAGCTTAGCGCCCTCAGGACAGGGTAATGGCTACACCTTC. It specifies CASSLAPSGQGNGYTF.

This chain joins TRBV4-2 and TRBJ1-3, with D tentatively TRBD1 (6 bases). V was trimmed by 1 base and J by 0 bases, leaving 10 bases between them. Germline-derived CDR1 and CDR2 are LGHNA and YNFKEQ. The CDR3 totals 16 residues. The DNA of the CDR3 is TGTGCCAGCAGCCAAGGGGACACTGACTCTGGAAACACCATATATTTT. This gives the protein CASSQGDTDSGNTIYF.

This chain joins TRBV7-9 and TRBJ2-5; 10 nucleotides match TRBD2. The CDR3 is 15 amino acids. CDR1 is SEHNR, CDR2 FQNEAQ, per germline (reference sequence). Trimming removed 5 bases from V and 3 bases from J; junction bases left unmatched: 6. The CDR3 DNA reads TGTGCCAGCAGCGGCCGGCTAGCGGGAGAAGAGACCCAGTACTTC. It translates to CASSGRLAGEETQYF.

This chain connects TRBV5-6 to TRBJ2-2; D unclear. The germline CDR1 and CDR2 sequences are SGHDT and YYEEEE. The ends were cut back, 4 bases at V and 5 bases at J, with 12 bases in the middle. CDR3 size: 14 residues. The CDR3 protein is CASSPLRITGELFF. The CDR3 DNA is TGTGCCAGCAGCCCGCTCAGGATAACCGGGGAGCTGTTTTTT.

There are a few counts of this clone. The chain combines TRBV5-1 with TRBJ2-7; 7 bases map to TRBD1. V shed 2 bases, J shed 3 bases, and the junction held 8 bases outside the gene matches. Germline-derived CDR1 and CDR2 are SGHRS and YFSETQ. The CDR3 contains 15 residues. The CDR3 DNA reads TGCGCCAGCAGCTTCTCGGGACAGCCAGACTACGAGCAGTACTTC. This sequence encodes CASSFSGQPDYEQYF.

CDR3 DNA sequence: TGTGCCAGTAGTATAGCCAGGACAGGCCACAATGAGCAGTTCTTC. Translated, it gives CASSIARTGHNEQFF. This chain connects TRBV19 to TRBJ2-1, with 7 bases fitting TRBD1. This CDR3 contains 15 residues. CDR1 and CDR2 from the germline V gene are LNHDA and SQIVND (reference sequence). V lost 1 base, J lost 5 bases, and 5 bases stayed unmatched.

This clone showed up just once. The J gene is TRBJ1-1, the V gene TRBV29-1; 7 nucleotides line up with TRBD1. From germline, CDR1 is SQVTM and CDR2 ANQGSEA. J gave up 5 bases and V 4 bases, and 7 bases lay outside the gene matches. CDR3 size: 13 residues. CDR3 loop: CSVGDRVVTEAFF. As DNA, the CDR3 is TGCAGCGTTGGAGACAGGGTCGTTACTGAAGCTTTCTTT.

V is TRBV5-5 and J is TRBJ2-1; 7 bases are a match to TRBD2. V gave up 0 bases and J gave up 8 bases; unmatched junction bases: 8. CDR3 size: 15 residues. Germline V lookup: CDR1 SGHKS, CDR2 YYEKEE (reference sequence). The CDR3 sequence: CASSLDWGGFYEQFF. The CDR3, as DNA: TGTGCCAGCAGCTTGGACTGGGGGGGGTTTTATGAGCAGTTCTTC.

This chain connects TRBV2 to TRBJ2-7; D remains unclear. In germline, CDR1 is SNHLY, CDR2 FYNNEI. This CDR3 is built from 14 residues. V was pared by 6 bases and J by 3 bases, with 15 bases between. The CDR3: CASRVSRVRYEQYF. The DNA of the CDR3 is TGTGCCAGCAGGGTTTCCCGGGTCCGCTACGAGCAGTACTTC.

The V gene is TRBV9, the J gene TRBJ2-3, with 11 bases that match TRBD1. The CDR3 covers 15 residues. Germline loops: CDR1 SGDLS, CDR2 YYNGEE. With V trimmed by 4 bases and J by 5 bases, 6 bases remained unmatched. The CDR3 DNA is TGTGCCAGCAGCTTACGTGGGACAGGGGGAGATACGCAGTATTTT. This encodes CASSLRGTGGDTQYF.

The gene calls are TRBV7-2 and TRBJ2-5; D unclear. Germline V gene sequence: CDR1 SGHTA, CDR2 FQGNSA. This CDR3 region has 13 residues. Trimming took off 6 bases at V and 1 base at J, with 9 bases between the two ends. For the CDR3, the DNA is TGTGCCAGCAGACAGTTCGGCCAAGAGACCCAGTACTTC. It specifies CASRQFGQETQYF.

This chain joins TRBV15 and TRBJ2-5, with D possibly matching TRBD2 (6 bases). Trimming shortened V by 8 bases and J by 5 bases, and 15 bases separated the two germline ends. The CDR3 spans 13 residues. Germline loops: CDR1 LNHNV, CDR2 YYDKDF (reference sequence). The CDR3 DNA follows: TGTGCCACCCAAGGGGAGGTTTGGGAGACCCAGTACTTC. Translation: CATQGEVWETQYF.

The chain couples TRBV19 to TRBJ2-1; D is unresolved. Germline V gene sequence: CDR1 LNHDA, CDR2 SQIVND (reference sequence). This CDR3 is 12 amino acids long. The V end was cut by 6 bases, the J end by 4 bases, with 7 bases between. The CDR3 DNA sequence: TGTGCCAGTAGGGCCTCATACAATGAGCAGTTCTTC. Translating it yields CASRASYNEQFF.

The chain uses TRBV10-3 and TRBJ1-6; 9 bases match TRBD1. Germline-derived CDR1 and CDR2 are ENHRY and SYGVKD. This CDR3 comprises 15 residues. The V gene end was trimmed by 0 bases and the J gene end by 9 bases; junction bases not matched to a gene: 3. The CDR3 bases are TGTGCCATCAGTGAGTCGGACAGGGGCGGTTCACCCCTCCACTTT. Translating gives CAISESDRGGSPLHF.

This rearrangement joins TRBV7-2 to TRBJ1-2; perhaps TRBD1 as D (6 bases). This CDR3 is built from 18 residues. CDR1 is SGHTA and CDR2 is FQGNSA in the germline V gene. V lost 5 bases, J lost 4 bases, and 26 bases lay in between. The CDR3 nucleotides read TGTGCCAGCAGCCCCTGGGCCAGGGGCGGATTAGTTAGCTATGGCTACACCTTC. Residues: CASSPWARGGLVSYGYTF.

This rearrangement joins TRBV7-2 to TRBJ1-2, with D perhaps matching TRBD1 (6 bases). The germline V and J ends were trimmed by 2 bases and 3 bases, with 16 bases remaining between them. The CDR3 covers 16 residues. Germline CDR1 SGHTA, CDR2 FQGNSA. The DNA for the CDR3 is TGTGCCAGCAGCTTATCCAAGGGAACAGGGTACTATGGCTACACCTTC. It yields the protein CASSLSKGTGYYGYTF.

The chain has TRBV28 and TRBJ1-1; TRBD1 might be the D (6 bases). V lost 5 bases to trimming and J lost 6 bases, with 16 bases between them. The length of the CDR3 is 14 residues. Per the germline V gene, CDR1 is MDHEN and CDR2 is SYDVKM. DNA of the CDR3: TGTGCCAGCAGTCGAGGGGGTAGTGTTGCTGAAGCTTTCTTT. It is translated as CASSRGGSVAEAFF.

This rearrangement joins TRBV5-1 to TRBJ2-5, with 12 bases lining up with TRBD2. J was trimmed by 2 bases and V by 0 bases; bases with no gene match: 2. From germline, CDR1 is SGHRS and CDR2 YFSETQ. The CDR3 sequence is 16 residues long. The CDR3 reads CASSLGGLAGQETQYF. CDR3 DNA sequence: TGCGCCAGCAGCTTGGGCGGACTAGCGGGACAAGAGACCCAGTACTTC.

The chain has TRBV5-1 and TRBJ2-3; possible D gene TRBD2, 6 bases. The CDR3 totals 15 residues. In germline, CDR1 is SGHRS, CDR2 YFSETQ. The V and J ends lost 0 bases and 0 bases respectively, with 8 bases between them. The CDR3: CASSLASASTDTQYF. CDR3 nucleotide sequence: TGCGCCAGCAGCTTGGCTAGCGCTAGCACAGATACGCAGTATTTT.

This sequence joins TRBV5-4 and TRBJ2-1; D is perhaps TRBD2 (6 bases). CDR1 and CDR2 (germline): SGHNT, YYREEE (reference sequence). Trimming removed 4 bases at V and 7 bases at J, with 15 bases between. The CDR3 has 14 amino acids. In DNA, the CDR3 is TGTGCCAGCAGCGGGCGGGCAGGGAGGAATGAGCAGTTCTTC. This codes for CASSGRAGRNEQFF. The full variable domain, its missing parts supplied by reference TRBV5-4 and TRBJ2-1, is ETGVTQSPTHLIKTRGQQVTLRCSSQSGHNTVSWYQQALGQGPQFIFQYYREEENGRGNFPPRFSGLQFPNYSSELNVNALELDDSALYLCASSGRAGRNEQFFGPGTRLTVL.

The J gene is TRBJ2-2, the V gene TRBV11-3, with 9 bases matching TRBD1. Trimming cost V 3 bases and J 5 bases; bases outside gene matches: 4. Germline V gives CDR1 SGHNT, CDR2 YENEEA. This CDR3 spans 15 amino acids. The CDR3 nucleotides are TGTGCCAGCAGCTTTAACAGGGGGCTAACCGGGGAGCTGTTTTTT. This sequence encodes CASSFNRGLTGELFF. Drawing the rest from reference TRBV11-3 and TRBJ2-2, the complete variable domain is EAGVVQSPRYKIIEKKQPVAFWCNPISGHNTLYWYLQNLGQGPELLIRYENEEAVDDSQLPKDRFSAERLKGVDSTLKIQPAELGDSAVYLCASSFNRGLTGELFFGEGSRLTVL.

V is TRBV2 and J is TRBJ1-5; D is unclear. Germline V gives CDR1 SNHLY, CDR2 FYNNEI. Trimming shortened V by 6 bases and J by 0 bases, and 15 bases separated the two germline ends. CDR3 size: 16 residues. CDR3 sequence reads: CASREEGWYSNQPQHF. The CDR3 coding sequence is TGTGCCAGCAGAGAGGAGGGTTGGTATAGCAATCAGCCCCAGCATTTT.

The sample holds a few counts of this clone. The chain carries TRBV27 and TRBJ1-4; 7 bases map to TRBD1. The CDR3 is made up of 13 amino acids. Germline assignment: CDR1 MNHEY and CDR2 SMNVEV (reference sequence). With 5 bases clipped from V and 7 bases from J, the junction kept 4 bases outside the gene matches. The CDR3 DNA follows: TGTGCCAGCAGTGTAAACAGGGGTGAAAAACTGTTTTTT. Its protein product is CASSVNRGEKLFF.

This chain links TRBV6-1 with TRBJ2-3; D is possibly TRBD2 (6 bases). CDR1 MNHNS and CDR2 SASEGT come from the germline V gene. The length of the CDR3 is 13 residues. V was cut by 7 bases and J by 7 bases, with 15 bases left in between. In DNA form, the CDR3 reads TGTGCCAGCAATATCGGGAGAACAAATACGCAGTATTTT. It codes for CASNIGRTNTQYF.

The chain recombines TRBV18 with TRBJ2-3, with no clear D. Germline CDR1 KGHSH, CDR2 LQKENI. The CDR3 consists of 13 residues. V was cut by 3 bases and J by 4 bases, with 8 bases left in between. CDR3 sequence reads: CASSPSLSDTQYF. DNA for the CDR3: TGTGCCAGCTCACCTAGTCTCTCAGATACGCAGTATTTT.

The CDR3 coding sequence is TGTGCCAGCAGCCGGGGCAGGGAGGTCTACGAGCAGTACTTC. Its translation: CASSRGREVYEQYF. The chain links TRBV28 to TRBJ2-7, with D maybe TRBD2 (6 bases). Germline V gives CDR1 MDHEN, CDR2 SYDVKM. The CDR3 length is 14 residues. V lost 6 bases and J lost 3, with 15 bases in between.

The rearrangement joins TRBV11-2 to TRBJ1-1; D perhaps matches TRBD1 (5 bases). V lost 4 bases and J 5 bases, leaving 11 bases between the germline ends. The CDR3 is 13 amino acids. Germline V gene lookup returns CDR1 SGHAT and CDR2 FQNNGV. The CDR3, as DNA: TGTGCCAGCAGCTCGGGGGGAGGAACTGAAGCTTTCTTT. It yields the protein CASSSGGGTEAFF. Complete variable domain (other parts from reference TRBV11-2 and TRBJ1-1): EAGVAQSPRYKIIEKRQSVAFWCNPISGHATLYWYQQILGQGPKLLIQFQNNGVVDDSQLPKDRFSAERLKGVDSTLKIQPAKLEDSAVYLCASSSGGGTEAFFGQGTRLTVV.

V is TRBV4-2 and J is TRBJ1-2; tentative D call: TRBD1 (6 bases). CDR1 is LGHNA, CDR2 YNFKEQ, per germline. The CDR3 covers 16 residues. Trimming left V 1 base short and J 3 bases short, with 15 bases between. The DNA for the CDR3 is TGTGCCAGCAGCCAAGTCAGGGCTCGGACAGACTATGGCTACACCTTC. Translating it yields CASSQVRARTDYGYTF.